Listed here is a single TCR beta chain. TCRdb re-derived calls from the 5' RACE reads in MiXCR, one entry per CDR3 protein. Here the sample spans 500,000 to 700,000 distinct CDR3 sequences, about 19% being singletons. These data are taken from a study of T cells after yellow fever vaccination. The origin of this receptor is a man aged 25-45 years who received the YFV17D yellow fever vaccine. The material sequenced was PBMCs, taken 15 days after the yellow fever booster vaccination.

The CDR3 reads CASSPDRVYRNEQYF. CDR3 nucleotide sequence: TGTGCCAGCAGCCCGGACAGGGTTTATAGGAACGAGCAGTACTTC. V and J are TRBV7-8 and TRBJ2-7; TRBD1 matches 8 bases. Germline V gene data show CDR1 as SGHVS and CDR2 as FQNEAQ. V gave up 5 bases and J gave up 5 bases; unmatched junction bases: 11. This CDR3 region has 15 residues.